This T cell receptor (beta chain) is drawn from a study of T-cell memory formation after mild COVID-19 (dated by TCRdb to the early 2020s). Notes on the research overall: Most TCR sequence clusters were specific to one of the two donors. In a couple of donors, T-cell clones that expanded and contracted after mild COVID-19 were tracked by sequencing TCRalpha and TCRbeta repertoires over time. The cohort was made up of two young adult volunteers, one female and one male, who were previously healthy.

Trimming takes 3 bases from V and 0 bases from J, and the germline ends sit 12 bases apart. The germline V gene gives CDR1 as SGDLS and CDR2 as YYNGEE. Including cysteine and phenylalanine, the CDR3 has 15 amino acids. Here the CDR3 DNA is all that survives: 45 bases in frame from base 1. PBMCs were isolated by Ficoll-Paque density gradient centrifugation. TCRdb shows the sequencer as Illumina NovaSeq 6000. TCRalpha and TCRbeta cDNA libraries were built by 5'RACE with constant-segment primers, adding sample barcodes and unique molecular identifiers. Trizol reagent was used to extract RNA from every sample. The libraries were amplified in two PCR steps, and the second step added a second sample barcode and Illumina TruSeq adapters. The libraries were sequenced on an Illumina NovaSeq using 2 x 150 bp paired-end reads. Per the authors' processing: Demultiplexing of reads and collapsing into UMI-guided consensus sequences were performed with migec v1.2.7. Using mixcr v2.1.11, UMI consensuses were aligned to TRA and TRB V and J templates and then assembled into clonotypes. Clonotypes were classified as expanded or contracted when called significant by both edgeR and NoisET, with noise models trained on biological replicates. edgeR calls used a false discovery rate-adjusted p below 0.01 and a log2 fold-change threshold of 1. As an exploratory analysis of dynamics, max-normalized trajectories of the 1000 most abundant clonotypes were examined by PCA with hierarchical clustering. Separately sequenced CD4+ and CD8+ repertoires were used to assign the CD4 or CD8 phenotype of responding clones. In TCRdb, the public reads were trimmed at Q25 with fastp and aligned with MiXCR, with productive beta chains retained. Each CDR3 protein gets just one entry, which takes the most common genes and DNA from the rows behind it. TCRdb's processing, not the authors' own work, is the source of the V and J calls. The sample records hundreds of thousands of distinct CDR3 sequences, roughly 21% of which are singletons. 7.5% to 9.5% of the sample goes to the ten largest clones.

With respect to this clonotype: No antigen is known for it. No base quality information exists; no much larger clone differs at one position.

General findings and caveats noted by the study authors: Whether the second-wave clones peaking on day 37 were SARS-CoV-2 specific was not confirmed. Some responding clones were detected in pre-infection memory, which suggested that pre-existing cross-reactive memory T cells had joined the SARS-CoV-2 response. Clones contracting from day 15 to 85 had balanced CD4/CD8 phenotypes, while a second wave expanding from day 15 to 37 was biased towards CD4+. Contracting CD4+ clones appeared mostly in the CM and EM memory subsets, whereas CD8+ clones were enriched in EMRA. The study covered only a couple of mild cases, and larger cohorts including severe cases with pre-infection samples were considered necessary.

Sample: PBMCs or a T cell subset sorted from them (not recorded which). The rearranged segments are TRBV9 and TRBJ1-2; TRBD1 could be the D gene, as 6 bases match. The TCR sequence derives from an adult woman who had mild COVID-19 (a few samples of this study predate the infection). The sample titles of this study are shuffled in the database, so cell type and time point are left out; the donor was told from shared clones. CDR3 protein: CASSAYRDSNYGYTF. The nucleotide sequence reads TGTGCCAGCAGCGCCTACAGGGACTCTAACTATGGCTACACCTTC.